The 25 T cell receptor beta chains in this list originate from one sample, sequenced in a study of identical twins. MiXCR, run by TCRdb on the 5' RACE reads, gives a single entry per CDR3 protein. The sample holds about 1.7 million distinct CDR3 sequences; roughly 35% are singletons and the top ten take around 0.25%. Sequencing was performed on cord blood. Source of these receptors: a newborn girl in good health.

The chain joins TRBV6-6 to TRBJ2-1, with D possibly being TRBD1 or TRBD2 (5 bases each). This CDR3 has 15 amino acids. V was clipped by 2 bases and J by 3 bases, with 11 bases between them. Germline CDR1 MNHNY, CDR2 SVGAGI (reference sequence). CDR3 DNA sequence: TGTGCCAGCAGTTACAGCGCAGGGAGCTACAATGAGCAGTTCTTC. Protein product: CASSYSAGSYNEQFF.

This rearrangement joins TRBV12-3 or TRBV12-4 to TRBJ2-4; TRBD1 matches 7 bases. V gave up 5 bases and J gave up 15 bases; unmatched junction bases: 10. CDR3 length equals 12 residues. CDR3: CASSPRTGDAYF. As DNA, the CDR3 is TGTGCCAGCAGTCCCCGGACAGGCGACGCGTACTTC.

Here the CDR3 DNA reads TGCAGTGCCCCGGCAGGGAGCTACAATGAGCAGTTCTTC. Amino acid sequence: CSAPAGSYNEQFF. The rearrangement links TRBV20-1 to TRBJ2-1; D tentatively fits TRBD1 or TRBD2 (5 bases each). V was trimmed by 6 bases and J by 3 bases, leaving 12 bases between them. The CDR3 runs 13 residues. Germline V gives CDR1 DFQATT, CDR2 SNEGSKA (reference sequence).

Only a few counts were recorded for this clonotype. The chain carries TRBV7-2 and TRBJ2-3, with 8 bases identical to TRBD2. The CDR3 length is 16 residues. V gave up 2 bases and J gave up 4 bases; unmatched junction bases: 8. Germline V CDR1 and CDR2: SGHTA, FQGNSA. The DNA for the CDR3 is TGTGCCAGCAGCTTATTCGGCGGGGGGAACGCAGATACGCAGTATTTT. Translating it yields CASSLFGGGNADTQYF.

The chain couples TRBV11-2 to TRBJ2-7, with 10 bases matching TRBD2. The ends lost 1 base at V and 7 bases at J; junction bases unmatched: 13. CDR1 SGHAT and CDR2 FQNNGV come from the germline V gene. The CDR3 sequence is 17 residues long. In DNA form, the CDR3 reads TGTGCCAGCAGCTTAGGTTCGGTTCTAGCGGGAGTAGGGGAGCAGTACTTC. Translating it yields CASSLGSVLAGVGEQYF.

The chain carries TRBV2 and TRBJ2-7, with 7 bases identical to TRBD2. Per the germline V gene, CDR1 is SNHLY and CDR2 is FYNNEI. The CDR3 sequence is 14 residues long. The V and J ends lost 4 bases and 6 bases, in that order; junction bases with no gene match: 9. The CDR3: CASSAAGESFEQYF. As DNA, the CDR3 is TGTGCCAGCAGTGCGGCGGGAGAGAGTTTCGAGCAGTACTTC.

V gene TRBV20-1 combines with J gene TRBJ1-5, with TRBD1 matching over 9 bases. The CDR3 covers 13 residues. CDR1 is DFQATT and CDR2 is SNEGSKA in the germline V gene (reference sequence). With 7 bases clipped from V and 2 bases from J, the junction kept 3 bases outside the gene matches. In DNA, the CDR3 is TGCAGTGGACAGGGGGGGGGCAATCAGCCCCAGCATTTT. It is translated as CSGQGGGNQPQHF.

This sequence joins TRBV5-1 and TRBJ2-7; 10 bases align to TRBD1. Germline loops: CDR1 SGHRS, CDR2 YFSETQ. V shed 0 bases and J 5 bases; nucleotides not matched to a gene: 8. CDR3 length equals 16 residues. CDR3 DNA: TGCGCCAGCAGCTTGGGGGGACAGGGGAGGATAGACGAGCAGTACTTC. Protein: CASSLGGQGRIDEQYF.

The sample holds many counts of this clonotype. The chain has TRBV29-1 and TRBJ2-3; D not certain. The germline gives CDR1 SQVTM, CDR2 ANQGSEA. Trimming took 4 bases from V and 5 from J, leaving 4 bases between them. This CDR3 comprises 10 residues. In DNA, the CDR3 is TGCAGCGTTGGAGTAGATACGCAGTATTTT. Protein sequence: CSVGVDTQYF.

This clonotype was found a few times. The rearrangement uses TRBV3-1 and TRBJ1-2; D is undetermined. The CDR3 totals 14 residues. In germline, CDR1 is LGHDT, CDR2 YNNKEL (reference sequence). Trimming took off 1 base at V and 4 bases at J, with 10 bases between the two ends. In nucleotides, the CDR3 is TGTGCCAGCAGCCAAGGGGGAGTGGTCTATGGCTACACCTTC. Protein: CASSQGGVVYGYTF.

The J gene is TRBJ2-7, the V gene TRBV7-2; TRBD2 aligns across 7 bases. The J call could be wrong; TRBJ2-5 is a better fit for the DNA end. Germline loops: CDR1 SGHTA, CDR2 FQGNSA. The CDR3 runs 15 residues. Here the CDR3 reads CASSIARGGQETQYF. CDR3 DNA sequence: TGTGCCAGCAGCATCGCTCGCGGGGGACAAGAGACCCAGTACTTC.

This clonotype was seen a handful of times. The rearrangement links TRBV11-2 to TRBJ2-3; D ambiguous. CDR3 length: 15 residues. CDR1 is SGHAT, CDR2 FQNNGV, per germline. V lost 5 bases and J 1 base, leaving 13 bases between the germline ends. CDR3 coding DNA: TGTGCCAGCAGCCCCCGCCCCCAGGGCACAGATACGCAGTATTTT. Protein sequence: CASSPRPQGTDTQYF.

This clonotype turned up a few times. The V and J genes are TRBV6-6 and TRBJ2-1, with 8 positions matching TRBD2. The ends lost 0 bases at V and 5 bases at J; junction bases unmatched: 9. The CDR3 covers 17 residues. Germline V gene lookup returns CDR1 MNHNY and CDR2 SVGAGI (reference sequence). The CDR3 DNA follows: TGTGCCAGCAGTTACTCTGGGCCAAGACTAGCGCACAATGAGCAGTTCTTC. This sequence encodes CASSYSGPRLAHNEQFF.

The V call is TRBV6-6, the J call TRBJ2-7; 11 nucleotides match TRBD1. Trimming took 8 bases from V and 3 from J; bases not matched to a gene: 6. Germline CDR1 MNHNY, CDR2 SVGAGI (reference sequence). This CDR3 is 14 amino acids long. The CDR3 DNA sequence: TGTGCCAGCGGGGGACAGGGGGAAGGCTACGAGCAGTACTTC. Its protein is CASGGQGEGYEQYF.

V and J are TRBV10-1 and TRBJ1-2, with D tentatively TRBD1 (5 bases). V was cut by 3 bases and J by 8 bases, with 10 bases left in between. In germline, CDR1 is WNHNN, CDR2 SYGVQD (reference sequence). CDR3 length: 12 amino acids. CDR3 sequence (DNA): TGCGCCAGCAGTGACTGGGGACGCGGCTACACCTTC. Amino acid sequence: CASSDWGRGYTF.

This clonotype has just a few counts. The chain recombines TRBV7-2 with TRBJ2-3; D gene uncertain. CDR3 length: 16 amino acids. Trimming took off 1 base at V and 8 bases at J, with 19 bases between the two ends. Germline V gene lookup returns CDR1 SGHTA and CDR2 FQGNSA. Here the CDR3 DNA reads TGTGCCAGCAGCTTAGGGAACGGGTTAAGCTCCGGTACGCAGTATTTT. Translated, it gives CASSLGNGLSSGTQYF. Filled out from reference TRBV7-2 and TRBJ2-3, the complete variable domain reads GAGVSQSPSNKVTEKGKDVELRCDPISGHTALYWYRQSLGQGLEFLIYFQGNSAPDKSGLPSDRFSAERTGGSVSTLTIQRTQQEDSAVYLCASSLGNGLSSGTQYFGPGTRLTVL.

This chain uses TRBV3-1 with TRBJ2-4; 9 bases are a match to TRBD1. The end of the DNA aligns better with TRBJ2-7, so the J call may be wrong. The CDR3 is 17 amino acids. The germline V gene encodes CDR1 LGHDT and CDR2 YNNKEL (reference sequence). The CDR3: CASSRAQKTGGIDEQYF. Written as DNA, the CDR3 is TGTGCCAGCAGCCGCGCCCAAAAGACAGGGGGAATCGACGAGCAGTACTTC.

The chain employs TRBV2 and TRBJ2-3; TRBD1 aligns across 9 bases. Germline V gene data show CDR1 as SNHLY and CDR2 as FYNNEI. This CDR3 spans 16 amino acids. The ends lost 7 bases at V and 0 bases at J; junction bases unmatched: 8. The CDR3 DNA follows: TGTGCCAGCACAAAACAGGGGGCGATGAGCACAGATACGCAGTATTTT. It is translated as CASTKQGAMSTDTQYF.

This clonotype showed up just a few times. The V gene is TRBV2, the J gene TRBJ1-2; D call uncertain. The ends were cut back, 5 bases at V and 8 bases at J, with 9 bases in the middle. CDR1 SNHLY and CDR2 FYNNEI come from the germline V gene. CDR3 length equals 11 residues. DNA of the CDR3: TGTGCCAGCAGTCCCATGGGGGGCTACACCTTC. It specifies CASSPMGGYTF.

This chain connects TRBV6-1 to TRBJ1-2, with TRBD1 matching 9 bases. This CDR3 region has 15 residues. The germline V gene has CDR1 MNHNS and CDR2 SASEGT. The junction had 6 bases not matched to a gene; V was cut back by 4 bases and J by 3 bases. CDR3 sequence (DNA): TGTGCCAGCAGTGGACGGGACAGGGTGGACTATGGCTACACCTTC. This translates into CASSGRDRVDYGYTF.

This clonotype was recorded many times. Written as DNA, the CDR3 is TGTGCCACCCAAGGGCCCACAGATACGCAGTATTTT. This gives the protein CATQGPTDTQYF. The rearrangement joins TRBV24-1 to TRBJ2-3; no reliable D call. V gave up 9 bases and J gave up 2 bases, with 8 bases separating them. The CDR3 is made up of 12 amino acids. Germline-derived CDR1 and CDR2 are KGHDR and SFDVKD.

The chain recombines TRBV27 with TRBJ2-7; D is possibly TRBD2 (5 bases). V shed 0 bases and J shed 0 bases, with 12 bases lying between them. Per the germline V gene, CDR1 is MNHEY and CDR2 is SMNVEV (reference sequence). CDR3 length equals 16 residues. The CDR3 DNA reads as TGTGCCAGCAGTTTATCGCGCGGGCTAACCTCCTACGAGCAGTACTTC. It translates to CASSLSRGLTSYEQYF.

The chain is built from TRBV20-1 and TRBJ1-2; D unclear. V was trimmed by 2 bases and J by 1 base, leaving 11 bases between them. Germline CDR1 and CDR2: DFQATT and SNEGSKA (reference sequence). The CDR3 contains 14 residues. CDR3 DNA: TGCAGTGCTAGAACCGACGTGGGTAACTATGGCTACACCTTC. This sequence encodes CSARTDVGNYGYTF.

V usage is TRBV10-3 and J usage is TRBJ1-2; D possibly corresponds to TRBD1 (5 bases). This CDR3 comprises 11 residues. Trimming pared 9 bases from V and 7 bases from J, leaving 12 bases between. Germline V gene lookup returns CDR1 ENHRY and CDR2 SYGVKD. CDR3 sequence (DNA): TGTGCCATTTCAGGGCGGGGTGGCTACACCTTC. Its protein is CAISGRGGYTF.

The V gene is TRBV28, the J gene TRBJ2-5, with 8 nucleotides matching TRBD1. The germline V gene encodes CDR1 MDHEN and CDR2 SYDVKM. This CDR3 is built from 14 residues. The V and J ends lost 3 bases and 11 bases, in that order; junction bases with no gene match: 11. The DNA for the CDR3 is TGTGCCAGCAGTTTCCAGGGGGCGCAAAATGAGCAGTACTTC. It encodes CASSFQGAQNEQYF.